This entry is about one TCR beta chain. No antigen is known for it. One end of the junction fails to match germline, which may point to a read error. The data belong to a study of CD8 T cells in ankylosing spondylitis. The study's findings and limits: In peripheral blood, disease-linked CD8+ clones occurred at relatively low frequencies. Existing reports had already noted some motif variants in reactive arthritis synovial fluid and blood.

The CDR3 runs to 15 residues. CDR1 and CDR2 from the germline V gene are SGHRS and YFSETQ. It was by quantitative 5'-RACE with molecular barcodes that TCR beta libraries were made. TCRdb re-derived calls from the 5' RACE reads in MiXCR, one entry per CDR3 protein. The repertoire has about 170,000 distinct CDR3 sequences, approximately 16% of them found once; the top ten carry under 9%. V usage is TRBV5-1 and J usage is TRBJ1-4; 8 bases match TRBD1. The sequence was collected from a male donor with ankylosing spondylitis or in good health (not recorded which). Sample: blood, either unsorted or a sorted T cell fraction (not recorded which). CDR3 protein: CAGSLGVRGLGKLFF. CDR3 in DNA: TGCGCCGGCAGCTTGGGGGTCAGGGGGCTCGGAAAACTGTTTTTT.